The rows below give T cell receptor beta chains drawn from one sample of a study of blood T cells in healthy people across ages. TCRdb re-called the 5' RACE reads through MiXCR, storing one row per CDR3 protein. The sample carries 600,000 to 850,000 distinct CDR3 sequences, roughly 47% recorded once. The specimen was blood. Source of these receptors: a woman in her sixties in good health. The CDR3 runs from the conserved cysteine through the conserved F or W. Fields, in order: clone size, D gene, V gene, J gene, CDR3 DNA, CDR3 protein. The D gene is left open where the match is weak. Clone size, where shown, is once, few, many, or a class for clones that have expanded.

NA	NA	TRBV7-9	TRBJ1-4	TGTGCCAGCAGCTTAGGAGCGGGAGAGATGGAAAAACTGTTTTTT	CASSLGAGEMEKLFF
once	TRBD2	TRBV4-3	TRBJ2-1	TGCGCCAGCAGCGGAGCGGGAGATTCGAGTGAGCAGTTCTTC	CASSGAGDSSEQFF
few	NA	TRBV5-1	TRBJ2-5	TGCGCCAGCAGCCCCATCCAGGGGGGTCAAGAGACCCAGTACTTC	CASSPIQGGQETQYF
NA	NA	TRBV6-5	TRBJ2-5	TGTGCCAGCAGTTCTTTGGGGGGCGACTCGAATGAGCAGTACTTC	CASSSLGGDSNEQYF
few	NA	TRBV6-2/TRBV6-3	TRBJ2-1	TGTGCCAGCAGTTACGGGGGGGCACGCTTCGAGCAGTTCTTC	CASSYGGARFEQFF
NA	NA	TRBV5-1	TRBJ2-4	TGCGCCAGCAGCGTTGAAAGGGCCAAAAACATTCAGTACTTC	CASSVERAKNIQYF
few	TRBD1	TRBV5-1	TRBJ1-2	TGCGCCAGCAGCCCCGGGGGAGGGGGCGAATACGGCTACACCTTC	CASSPGGGGEYGYTF
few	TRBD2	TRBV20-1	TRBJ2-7	TGCAGTGCGAACGTCTTACGCGGGAGTCTTTACGAGCAGTACTTC	CSANVLRGSLYEQYF
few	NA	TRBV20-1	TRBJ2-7	TGCAGTTCCCAGCCGCACACTGGCGAGCAGTACTTC	CSSQPHTGEQYF
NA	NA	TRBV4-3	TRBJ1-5	TGCGCCAGCAGCCAGGGACTAAGCAATCAGCCCCAGCATTTT	CASSQGLSNQPQHF
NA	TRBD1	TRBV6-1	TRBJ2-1	TGTGCCAGCAGTAACAGACAGGGGGATGAGCAGTTCTTC	CASSNRQGDEQFF
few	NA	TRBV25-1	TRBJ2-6	TGTGCCAGCACCGGGGCCGGGGTGCGTGGGGCCAACGTCCTGACTTTC	CASTGAGVRGANVLTF
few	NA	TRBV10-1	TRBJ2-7	TGCGCCAGCAGTGATTACAAACTGGAGCAGTACTTC	CASSDYKLEQYF
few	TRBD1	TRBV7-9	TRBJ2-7	TGTGCCAGCAGCTCACGAGGACAGGGGATCGCCTACGAGCAGTACTTC	CASSSRGQGIAYEQYF
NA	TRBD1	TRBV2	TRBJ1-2	TGTGCCAGCAGTGACCACAGGGGGCGGGACTATGGCTACACCTTC	CASSDHRGRDYGYTF
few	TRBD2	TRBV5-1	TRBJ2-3	TGCGCCAGCAGCTTGGCCGGAACTACTAGCGGGAGTTCGCAGTATTTT	CASSLAGTTSGSSQYF
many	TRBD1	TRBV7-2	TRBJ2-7	TGTGCCAGCAGCCCCACCGCGGGACAGGGCTACGAGCAGTACTTC	CASSPTAGQGYEQYF
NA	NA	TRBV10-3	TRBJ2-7	TGTGCCATCAGTGAGTCGCCCAATTCCTACGAGCAGTACTTC	CAISESPNSYEQYF
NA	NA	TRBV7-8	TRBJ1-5	TGTGCCAGCAGCTTAGAGAAGGCCACTATGGGCAATCAGCCCCAGCATTTT	CASSLEKATMGNQPQHF
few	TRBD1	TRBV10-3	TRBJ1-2	TGTGCCATCAGTGAGGGAACGGGACAGGGTGATGGCTACACCTTC	CAISEGTGQGDGYTF
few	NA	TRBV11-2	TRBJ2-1	TGTGCCAGCAGCTCAAAACCCCGACGGACTGTATACAATGAGCAGTTCTTC	CASSSKPRRTVYNEQFF
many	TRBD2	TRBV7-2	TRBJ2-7	TGTGCCAGCAGCTTTCAACTAGCGGGTGGCGAGCAGTACTTC	CASSFQLAGGEQYF
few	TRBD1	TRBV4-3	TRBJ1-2	TGCGCCAGCAGCCTACTCGGAGCAGGGGGCAATGGCTACACCTTC	CASSLLGAGGNGYTF
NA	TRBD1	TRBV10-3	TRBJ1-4	TGTGCCATCAGCGCCCAGGGGGCGACTAATGAAAAACTGTTTTTT	CAISAQGATNEKLFF
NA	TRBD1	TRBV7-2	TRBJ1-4	TGTGCCAGCAGAATGACAGGGGGTGATGAAAAACTGTTTTTT	CASRMTGGDEKLFF
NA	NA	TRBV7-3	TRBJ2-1	TGTGCCAGCAGCCGGGACTGGGGCGTATACAATGAGCAGTTCTTC	CASSRDWGVYNEQFF
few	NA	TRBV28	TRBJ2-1	TGTGCCAGCCTCGACTCTAGCTCCTACAATGAGCAGTTCTTC	CASLDSSSYNEQFF
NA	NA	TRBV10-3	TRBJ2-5	TGTGCCATCACAGGGATCGGAGACAATGTGCAGTACTTC	CAITGIGDNVQYF
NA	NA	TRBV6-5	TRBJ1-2	TGTGCCAGCAGTTACTCGAGGCAGGCATTCTACTATGGCTACACCTTC	CASSYSRQAFYYGYTF
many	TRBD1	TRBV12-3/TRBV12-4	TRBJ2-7	TGTGCCAGCAGTTTAAGGGGGACAGGGGTTGGATTCTCCTACGAGCAGTACTTC	CASSLRGTGVGFSYEQYF
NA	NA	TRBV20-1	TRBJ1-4	TGCAGTGCTGCTCCCAGGAATGAAAAACTGTTTTTT	CSAAPRNEKLFF
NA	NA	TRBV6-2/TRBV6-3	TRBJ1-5	TGTGCCAGCAGACGAGCTGATAGCAATCAGCCCCAGCATTTT	CASRRADSNQPQHF
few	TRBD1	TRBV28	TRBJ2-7	TGTGCCAGCAGTGCCGGACAGGATATCCACGAGCAGTACTTC	CASSAGQDIHEQYF
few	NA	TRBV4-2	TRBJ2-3	TGTGCCAGCAGCCACAAGACTAAGGTATCAGATACGCAGTATTTT	CASSHKTKVSDTQYF
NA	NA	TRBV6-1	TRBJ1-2	TGTGCCAGCAGTGAACAGGTGGGCAGGGCTGGCTACACCTTC	CASSEQVGRAGYTF
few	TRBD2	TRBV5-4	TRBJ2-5	TGTGCCAGCAGCTTTAGCGGGGGGGCCGATGGGTACTTC	CASSFSGGADGYF
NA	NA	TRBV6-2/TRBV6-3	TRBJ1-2	TGTGCCAGCAAAAGAATGCTAGCTAACTATGGCTACACCTTC	CASKRMLANYGYTF
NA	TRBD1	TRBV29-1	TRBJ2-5	TGCAGCGTAGCCAAAGGGGGACAGGGTCCCTCCCTACAAGAGACCCAGTACTTC	CSVAKGGQGPSLQETQYF
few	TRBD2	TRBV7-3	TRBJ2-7	TGTGCCAGCAGCTTAAAGTCGGCTAGCGGGAGTGGTGAGCAGTACTTC	CASSLKSASGSGEQYF
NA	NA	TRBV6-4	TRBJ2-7	TGTGCCAGCAGTGTTTATTCGGGCAGGGCCGATGAGCAGTACTTC	CASSVYSGRADEQYF
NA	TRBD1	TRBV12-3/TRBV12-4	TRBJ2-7	TGTGCCAGCAGGGAGGGACAGGGAGGATTCTACGAGCAGTACTTC	CASREGQGGFYEQYF
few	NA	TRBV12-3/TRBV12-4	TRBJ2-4	TGTGCCAGCAGTTCGTTAAACATTCAGTACTTC	CASSSLNIQYF
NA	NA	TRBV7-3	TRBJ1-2	TGTGCTAGCAGCCAGGGAACGAACTATGGCTACACCTTC	CASSQGTNYGYTF
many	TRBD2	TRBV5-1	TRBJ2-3	TGCGCCAGCGCTAGCGGGAGGGCCCAATCCACAGATACGCAGTATTTT	CASASGRAQSTDTQYF
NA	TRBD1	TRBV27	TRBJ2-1	TGTGCTGGCAGCCCCCGGACAGGGGGCAATGAGCAGTTCTTC	CAGSPRTGGNEQFF
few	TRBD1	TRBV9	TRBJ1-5	TGTGCCAGCAGCCCCGGACAGGGGGCTATTCAGCCCCAGCATTTT	CASSPGQGAIQPQHF
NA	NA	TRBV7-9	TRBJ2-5	TGTGCCAGCAGCTTAGTGGACGGTTCCGAGACCCAGTACTTC	CASSLVDGSETQYF
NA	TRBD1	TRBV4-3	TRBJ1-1	TGCGCCAGCAGCCAAGATCAAGGGACAGGGGGCACTGAAGCTTTCTTT	CASSQDQGTGGTEAFF
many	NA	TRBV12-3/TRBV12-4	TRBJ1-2	TGTGCCAGCAGCCCCGGGCAGGATTATGGCTACACCTTC	CASSPGQDYGYTF
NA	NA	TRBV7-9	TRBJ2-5	TGTGCCAGCAGCCCCGACAGGGTGGGGGAGGCCCAGTACTTC	CASSPDRVGEAQYF
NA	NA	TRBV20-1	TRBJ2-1	TGCAGTGCGCCAGGACGAGCGACCTACAATGAGCAGTTCTTC	CSAPGRATYNEQFF
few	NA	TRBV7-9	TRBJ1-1	TGTGCCAGCAGCTGGACCCCGGGACAAAACGAAGCTTTCTTT	CASSWTPGQNEAFF
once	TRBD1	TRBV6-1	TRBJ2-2	TGTGCCAGCAGGGGACAGGGGTGGACCGGGGAGCTGTTTTTT	CASRGQGWTGELFF
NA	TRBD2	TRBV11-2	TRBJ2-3	TGTGCCAGCAGAGGACTAGCGGGGGGGCGTGGCACAGATACGCAGTATTTT	CASRGLAGGRGTDTQYF
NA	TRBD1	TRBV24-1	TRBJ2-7	TGTGCCACCAGGTCGGGGCAGGGGGCTGCCGAGCAGTACTTC	CATRSGQGAAEQYF
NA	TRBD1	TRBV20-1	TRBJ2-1	TGCAGTGCTAGAGATACGACAGGGCGGTCCTACAATGAGCAGTTCTTC	CSARDTTGRSYNEQFF
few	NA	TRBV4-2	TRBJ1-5	TGTGCCAGCAGCCAAGAAATGGGTGGACTTAGCAATCAGCCCCGGCATTTT	CASSQEMGGLSNQPRHF
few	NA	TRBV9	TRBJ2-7	TGTGCCAGCAGCGTAGGGGACGGCTACGAGCAGTACTTC	CASSVGDGYEQYF
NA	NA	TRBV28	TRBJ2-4	TGTGCCAGCAGCAACTCTTTGGCCCTCAGGTTAGCCAAAAACATTCAGTACTTC	CASSNSLALRLAKNIQYF
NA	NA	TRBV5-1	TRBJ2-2	TGCGCCAGCAGCTCCCCAGTTAACACCGGGGAGCTGTTTTTT	CASSSPVNTGELFF